This paragraph reports one T cell receptor (beta chain). Its antigen is as yet unknown. This sample stems from a study of T cell responses to AZD1222 COVID-19 vaccine. Investigators merged groups given second doses at roughly 4 or roughly 12 weeks. Measured with immunoSEQ multiplex PCR; TCRdb has only the in-frame clones, and not every one. The repertoire holds 70,000 to 80,000 clones, around 81% seen once, with 47% in the top ten. General study points: Repertoires were sampled only after the peak T cell response. Spike-spanning, vaccine-associated CD4 TCRs were dominant at 160-218 and 743-854.

V lost 4 bases and J lost 0, with 13 bases in between. This CDR3 region has 16 residues. Germline-derived CDR1 and CDR2 are SGHNT and YYREEE (reference sequence). The receptor was isolated from an adult who received the AZD1222 COVID-19 vaccine. J is TRBJ1-4 and V is TRBV5-4, with D hard to call. Sample: peripheral blood, taken 28 days after the second AZD1222 dose. Here the CDR3 reads CASSPNMAATNEKLFF. CDR3 sequence (DNA): TGTGCCAGCAGCCCAAACATGGCAGCAACTAATGAAAAACTGTTTTTT.